The 23 T cell receptor beta chains below come from one sample, sequenced in a study of T cells in localized non-small cell lung cancer. Assay: immunoSEQ multiplex PCR; the TCRdb copy retains only in-frame clones and omits some. The table shows about 33,000 clones, with more than 80% occurring only once. Material: peripheral blood, obtained before any cancer treatment. These receptors were taken from a female donor of 60 years or more with stage I lung adenocarcinoma.

V is TRBV6-1 and J is TRBJ1-1; D is ambiguous. The V end lost 3 bases, the J end lost 4 bases, and 9 bases lay between the germline ends. From germline, CDR1 is MNHNS and CDR2 SASEGT. The CDR3 extends over 13 amino acids. Here the CDR3 DNA reads TGTGCCAGCAGTGAGCAGACGGGCACTGAAGCTTTCTTT. It codes for CASSEQTGTEAFF.

The chain uses TRBV5-1 and TRBJ1-2, with D possibly TRBD1 on 6 matching bases. There are 13 residues in the CDR3. Germline V gene sequence: CDR1 SGHRS, CDR2 YFSETQ. The V end lost 4 bases, the J end lost 4 bases, and 11 bases lay between the germline ends. The CDR3 protein is CASSHGQTYGYTF. In DNA, the CDR3 is TGCGCCAGCAGCCACGGACAGACCTATGGCTACACCTTC.

The chain combines TRBV2 with TRBJ1-2, with a possible D match to TRBD1 (6 bases). Trimming shortened V by 1 base and J by 4 bases, and 13 bases separated the two germline ends. Germline CDR1 and CDR2: SNHLY and FYNNEI. This CDR3 is built from 15 residues. The CDR3 sequence is CASSEENRVGYGYTF. The DNA for the CDR3 is TGTGCCAGCAGTGAAGAGAACAGGGTCGGCTATGGCTACACCTTC.

The gene calls are TRBV28 and TRBJ1-2; D may be TRBD1 (6 bases). V lost 7 bases to trimming and J lost 4 bases, with 19 bases between them. The V gene's germline CDR1 is MDHEN and CDR2 SYDVKM. This CDR3 spans 15 amino acids. The CDR3 spells CASNRVGSSLYGYTF. The CDR3, as DNA: TGTGCCAGCAACAGGGTGGGCAGCTCCCTCTATGGCTACACCTTC.

The V gene is TRBV6-1, the J gene TRBJ1-4; 9 nucleotides line up with TRBD1. CDR3 length equals 17 residues. J gave up 0 bases and V 1 base, and 3 bases lay outside the gene matches. The germline V gene encodes CDR1 MNHNS and CDR2 SASEGT. The CDR3 protein is CASSEGTGGATNEKLFF. CDR3 sequence (DNA): TGTGCCAGCAGTGAAGGAACAGGGGGCGCAACTAATGAAAAACTGTTTTTT.

This chain joins TRBV5-8 and TRBJ1-5; 8 nucleotides align to TRBD1. Per germline, CDR1 SGHTS and CDR2 YDEGEE. CDR3 length: 16 residues. J was trimmed by 5 bases and V by 0 bases; bases with no gene match: 7. The CDR3: CASSLVDGTGHQPQHF. The CDR3 DNA reads as TGTGCCAGCAGCTTGGTAGATGGGACAGGCCATCAGCCCCAGCATTTT.

The J gene is TRBJ1-1, the V gene TRBV2; 7 bases agree with TRBD1. This CDR3 is 14 amino acids long. CDR1 is SNHLY, CDR2 FYNNEI, per germline. Trimming took 6 bases from V and 1 from J; bases not matched to a gene: 5. CDR3 amino acids: CASRGDRANTEAFF. The CDR3 DNA sequence: TGTGCCAGCAGGGGCGACAGGGCGAACACTGAAGCTTTCTTT.

The chain carries TRBV7-9 and TRBJ2-1; D uncertain. Germline-derived CDR1 and CDR2 are SEHNR and FQNEAQ (reference sequence). The CDR3 is 14 amino acids. V lost 5 bases, J lost 6 bases, and 14 bases lay in between. CDR3 DNA: TGTGCCAGCAGCCCCCGGTTGGTAGTCAATGAGCAGTTCTTC. It is translated as CASSPRLVVNEQFF.

The V call is TRBV6-1, the J call TRBJ1-2; tentative D call: TRBD1 (5 bases). The CDR3 loop spans 12 amino acids. The ends were cut back, 10 bases at V and 5 bases at J, with 14 bases in the middle. Per the germline V gene, CDR1 is MNHNS and CDR2 is SASEGT. The CDR3 bases are TGTGCCACGCTCAGGGTTCGGTATGGCTACACCTTC. Protein sequence: CATLRVRYGYTF.

This rearrangement joins TRBV5-4 to TRBJ2-5; 9 nucleotides agree with TRBD2. The germline CDR1 and CDR2 sequences are SGHNT and YYREEE (reference sequence). J lost 4 bases, V lost 4 bases, and 2 bases had no gene match. The CDR3 has 13 amino acids. CDR3 nucleotide sequence: TGTGCCAGCAGCGGGACTAGCCGAGAGACCCAGTACTTC. Its translation: CASSGTSRETQYF.

This sequence joins TRBV28 and TRBJ1-4; 10 bases are a match to TRBD1. Germline CDR1 is MDHEN and CDR2 is SYDVKM. CDR3 length equals 13 residues. V trimming: 5 bases; J trimming: 7 bases; junction bases outside the gene matches: 1. DNA for the CDR3: TGTGCCAGCAGTGGACAGGGGGGTGAAAAACTGTTTTTT. It yields the protein CASSGQGGEKLFF.

V and J are TRBV5-8 and TRBJ2-1, with 11 nucleotides matching TRBD2. V trimming: 4 bases; J trimming: 6 bases; junction bases outside the gene matches: 6. The CDR3 runs to 15 residues. Germline V CDR1 and CDR2: SGHTS, YDEGEE. CDR3 sequence (DNA): TGTGCCAGCAGCCGTAGACTAGCGGGGCTCAATGAGCAGTTCTTC. Residues: CASSRRLAGLNEQFF.

The J gene is TRBJ2-2, the V gene TRBV7-9, with D possibly matching TRBD2 (7 bases). Germline lookup yields CDR1 SEHNR and CDR2 FQNEAQ (reference sequence). The CDR3 totals 17 residues. V dropped 4 bases and J dropped 2 bases, with 17 bases sitting between them. DNA of the CDR3: TGTGCCAGCAGCTCCCCACCCGGGGGGCCCAACACCGGGGAGCTGTTTTTT. This gives the protein CASSSPPGGPNTGELFF.

The chain has TRBV29-1 and TRBJ1-3, with D possibly being TRBD1 (6 bases). The V gene lost 3 bases and the J gene lost 0 bases, with 15 bases spanning the gap. CDR1 and CDR2 from the germline V gene are SQVTM and ANQGSEA. The CDR3 runs to 16 residues. CDR3 coding DNA: TGCAGCGTTGACATTGGAGCAGGGGCCTCTGGAAACACCATATATTTT. Protein: CSVDIGAGASGNTIYF.

This chain uses TRBV7-9 with TRBJ1-1, with a possible D match to TRBD1 (5 bases). The length of the CDR3 is 14 residues. The V end was cut by 0 bases, the J end by 6 bases, with 11 bases between. CDR1 is SEHNR and CDR2 is FQNEAQ in the germline V gene (reference sequence). The CDR3 DNA sequence: TGTGCCAGCAGCTTAGCGTGGGTAGGGGCTGAAGCTTTCTTT. This gives the protein CASSLAWVGAEAFF.

The chain joins TRBV6-5 to TRBJ1-2; 9 bases agree with TRBD1. The CDR3 covers 14 residues. V shed 6 bases and J 5 bases; nucleotides not matched to a gene: 7. Germline CDR1 MNHEY, CDR2 SVGAGI. The CDR3 sequence: CASRPPGTGYGYTF. DNA of the CDR3: TGTGCCAGCAGGCCCCCCGGGACAGGGTATGGCTACACCTTC.

The J gene is TRBJ1-1, the V gene TRBV28, with unresolved D. This CDR3 contains 14 residues. The germline CDR1 and CDR2 sequences are MDHEN and SYDVKM. The ends were cut back, 3 bases at V and 2 bases at J, with 10 bases in the middle. In nucleotides, the CDR3 is TGTGCCAGCAGTTTTATAGGGTTTAACACTGAAGCTTTCTTT. Amino acids: CASSFIGFNTEAFF.

The J gene is TRBJ2-6, the V gene TRBV28; D possibly corresponds to TRBD1 (5 bases). Germline CDR1 is MDHEN and CDR2 is SYDVKM. Trimming took off 6 bases at V and 4 bases at J, with 13 bases between the two ends. The CDR3 contains 15 residues. CDR3 sequence: CASSSGGAGANVLTF. The CDR3 DNA is TGTGCCAGCAGCTCCGGTGGGGCCGGGGCCAACGTCCTGACTTTC.

The rearrangement joins TRBV9 to TRBJ2-2; a possible D gene is TRBD2 (5 bases). Germline V gene sequence: CDR1 SGDLS, CDR2 YYNGEE. Trimming cost V 0 bases and J 4 bases, with 10 bases left between them. The CDR3 loop spans 15 amino acids. The CDR3 bases are TGTGCCAGCAGCGTAGCGAGGGCAGCCACCGGGGAGCTGTTTTTT. Protein product: CASSVARAATGELFF.

The CDR3 region is CAIRGQGRGNSPLHF. CDR3 nucleotide sequence: TGTGCCATCAGGGGACAGGGACGAGGAAATTCACCCCTCCACTTT. The chain uses TRBV10-3 and TRBJ1-6, with TRBD1 matching over 9 bases. The ends lost 6 bases at V and 7 bases at J; junction bases unmatched: 7. CDR1 is ENHRY, CDR2 SYGVKD, per germline. The CDR3 has 15 residues.

The rearrangement uses TRBV7-6 and TRBJ1-1; TRBD1 agrees at 7 bases. This CDR3 has 14 amino acids. Germline V lookup: CDR1 SGHVS, CDR2 FNYEAQ. V gave up 1 base and J gave up 1 base; unmatched junction bases: 0. The CDR3 region is CASSLGTGNTEAFF. CDR3 bases: TGTGCCAGCAGCTTAGGGACAGGGAACACTGAAGCTTTCTTT.

CDR3 amino acids: CAIRGQENTEAFF. For the CDR3, the DNA is TGTGCCATCAGGGGACAGGAGAACACTGAAGCTTTCTTT. V is TRBV10-3 and J is TRBJ1-1; 8 positions agree with TRBD1. V gave up 6 bases and J gave up 1 base; unmatched junction bases: 1. The CDR3 extends over 13 amino acids. Germline CDR1 is ENHRY and CDR2 is SYGVKD.

J is TRBJ2-6 and V is TRBV29-1; perhaps TRBD2 as D (5 bases). V dropped 5 bases and J dropped 0 bases, with 14 bases sitting between them. The CDR3 extends over 16 amino acids. Germline CDR1 and CDR2: SQVTM and ANQGSEA. CDR3 sequence: CSVHRDTDSGANVLTF. The CDR3 coding sequence is TGCAGCGTTCACCGGGATACCGACTCTGGGGCCAACGTCCTGACTTTC.